This is a list of T cell receptor beta chains from one sample in a study of blood T cell repertoires in COVID-19. Only in-frame clones appear in the TCRdb table, and some are missing; sequencing was by immunoSEQ multiplex PCR. Among about 71,000 clones, less than 95% were seen once, and the ten largest hold approximately 5%. Sequenced input: peripheral blood. The receptor source for this set is a young woman with acute or convalescent COVID-19. Both conserved end residues are part of each CDR3. The D gene is left open where the match is weak. The listing skips clone size in some rows; elsewhere it reads once, few, many or a size class.

>-|TRBJ1-5|TRBD1|TRBV19
TGTGCCAGTACGCCGGGACAGGGGTTTACAGGGCAGCCCCAGCATTTT
CASTPGQGFTGQPQHF
>-|TRBJ1-2|-|TRBV19
TGTGCCAGTAGTATAGACATCGGGGAAGACTATGGCTACACCTTC
CASSIDIGEDYGYTF
>-|TRBJ1-1|-|TRBV4-3
TGCGCCAGCAGCCAAGAAGTTAGGGGGTCTGAAGCTTTCTTT
CASSQEVRGSEAFF
>-|TRBJ1-1|-|TRBV7-2
TGTGCCAGCAGCTCCCATGGGGGGAGCTCGTACACTGAAGCTTTCTTT
CASSSHGGSSYTEAFF
>few|TRBJ2-3|-|TRBV3-1/TRBV3-2
TGTGCCAGCAGCCAAATTACAGGTACGCAGTATTTT
CASSQITGTQYF
>-|TRBJ1-1|-|TRBV19
TGTGCCAGTAGCGAAAGGGGAACTGAAGCTTTCTTT
CASSERGTEAFF
>-|TRBJ2-7|-|TRBV11-2
TGTGCCAGCAGCTCCGGGACATACTACGAGCAGTACTTC
CASSSGTYYEQYF
>-|TRBJ2-5|TRBD1|TRBV5-6
TGTGCCAGCAGCCTGGACAGGGAGATCCAAGAGACCCAGTACTTC
CASSLDREIQETQYF
>-|TRBJ1-5|-|TRBV30
TGTGCCTGGAGCGCTTCGGGGGACCAGCCCCAGCATTTT
CAWSASGDQPQHF
>-|TRBJ2-1|-|TRBV11-2
TGTGCCAGCAGCTTAGTGAAGGGGGAATCCTACAATGAGCAGTTCTTC
CASSLVKGESYNEQFF
>-|TRBJ1-5|TRBD1|TRBV7-9
TGTGCCAGCAGCCAAGGACAGGGCCATAGCAATCAGCCCCAGCATTTT
CASSQGQGHSNQPQHF
>-|TRBJ1-5|-|TRBV7-2
TGTGCCAGCAGCCACTTAAGCGAAAGTCAGCCCCAGCATTTT
CASSHLSESQPQHF
>once|TRBJ2-2|TRBD2|TRBV30
TGTGCCTGGAGTGCAGGCGGGGGGTACACCGGGGAGCTGTTTTTT
CAWSAGGGYTGELFF
>-|TRBJ1-3|-|TRBV12-3/TRBV12-4
TGTGCCAGCAGGGAGGGTGGTGGAAACACCATATATTTT
CASREGGGNTIYF
>-|TRBJ2-3|TRBD2|TRBV27
TGTGCCAGCAGTCCACTAGCGGGGTGGGGCACAGATACGCAGTATTTT
CASSPLAGWGTDTQYF
>-|TRBJ1-1|TRBD1|TRBV7-8
TGTGCCAGCAGCCCCCTCCGGGACAGGGTTCTGACTGAAGCTTTCTTT
CASSPLRDRVLTEAFF
>-|TRBJ2-7|TRBD1|TRBV28
TGTGCCAGCAGTTTACAGATTGACAGGGTTGAGCAGTACTTC
CASSLQIDRVEQYF
>few|TRBJ2-1|-|TRBV5-3
TGTGCCAGAAGCTTGCTAGAAACGGGGAGCTCCTACAATGAGCAGTTCTTC
CARSLLETGSSYNEQFF
>-|TRBJ1-5|TRBD1|TRBV7-9
TGTGCCAGCAGCTGGGGACAGGGCGGACAGCCCCAGCATTTT
CASSWGQGGQPQHF
>-|TRBJ1-2|TRBD1|TRBV18
TGTGCCAGCTCACGAGGGACAGGGGGCGATGGCTACACCTTC
CASSRGTGGDGYTF
>-|TRBJ1-4|TRBD1|TRBV2
TGTGCCAGCAGCCATCCTAAGGGGGCGCTGGATGAAAAACTGTTTTTT
CASSHPKGALDEKLFF
>-|TRBJ1-6|TRBD1|TRBV2
TGTGCCAGCAGCCGCCGGGACAGGGATAATTCACCCCTCCACTTT
CASSRRDRDNSPLHF
>once|TRBJ1-1|-|TRBV7-9
TGTGCCAGCAGCTTAGGGACTAGGAGGGCCACTGAAGCTTTCTTT
CASSLGTRRATEAFF
>-|TRBJ1-4|-|TRBV7-9
TGTGCCAGCAGCCGCGAGGGGGTAATTAATGAAAAACTGTTTTTT
CASSREGVINEKLFF
>-|TRBJ2-1|TRBD2|TRBV7-9
TGTGCCAGCAGCTTATCGCTAGCGGGAGTTGGCTACAATGAGCAGTTCTTC
CASSLSLAGVGYNEQFF
>-|TRBJ2-7|-|TRBV2
TGTGCCAGCAGTGAAGCAGGGGTCCGGGTTTACGAGCAGTACTTC
CASSEAGVRVYEQYF
>-|TRBJ1-2|-|TRBV5-6
TGTGCCAGCAGCTTGGGCGTGGGCGCCGGCTATGGCTACACCTTC
CASSLGVGAGYGYTF
>-|TRBJ2-7|-|TRBV9
TGTGCCAGCAGCGCCCCAAATTCCTACGAGCAGTACTTC
CASSAPNSYEQYF
>-|TRBJ2-3|-|TRBV7-8
TGTGCCAGCAGCTTAGAAAGCGGCTATTTGTTGACAGATACGCAGTATTTT
CASSLESGYLLTDTQYF
>-|TRBJ1-2|TRBD1|TRBV5-6
TGTGCCAGCAGCTTTACAGGGGATTCCACTGGTGGCTACACCTTC
CASSFTGDSTGGYTF
>-|TRBJ2-5|-|TRBV6-2/TRBV6-3
TGTGCCAGCAGTTACTCCAGACTGGGGGCGGAGGAGACCCAGTACTTC
CASSYSRLGAEETQYF
>few|TRBJ2-2|-|TRBV7-6
TGTGCCAGCAGCTTGGACAGCGTGGGGACCGGGGAGCTGTTTTTT
CASSLDSVGTGELFF
>-|TRBJ1-2|TRBD1|TRBV11-1
TGTGCCAGCAGCTGGGGACAGGGGGACTATGGCTACACCTTC
CASSWGQGDYGYTF
>-|TRBJ2-3|TRBD2|TRBV10-1
TGCGCCAGCAGTGAGTCTAGGACTAGCGGGAGAACAGATACGCAGTATTTT
CASSESRTSGRTDTQYF
>-|TRBJ1-1|-|TRBV6-2/TRBV6-3
TGTGCCAGCAGCACCAAGCCCGACAGAGAAGCTTTCTTT
CASSTKPDREAFF
>-|TRBJ1-6|-|TRBV6-6
TGTGCCAGCAGTTACTCAGGAGGGGGGGACTCACCCCTCCACTTT
CASSYSGGGDSPLHF
>-|TRBJ2-1|-|TRBV5-8
TGTGCCAGCAGCAGGACAGTTTTATCCTACAATGAGCAGTTCTTC
CASSRTVLSYNEQFF
>-|TRBJ1-3|-|TRBV10-3
TGTGCCATCAGTGAGTCCGCACTTCGGCTCGCAGGCTCTGGAAACACCATATATTTT
CAISESALRLAGSGNTIYF
>-|TRBJ2-1|TRBD2|TRBV4-3
TGCGCCAGCAGCCAAGATGGCGTAGCGGGAGGTCGCAATGAGCAGTTCTTC
CASSQDGVAGGRNEQFF
>-|TRBJ1-3|-|TRBV28
TGTGCCAGCAGACCGAGCACAGGGTCTGGAAACACCATATATTTT
CASRPSTGSGNTIYF
>-|TRBJ2-7|-|TRBV3-1/TRBV3-2
TGTGCCAGCAGCCAAGATAGAATGCGCGAGCAGTACTTC
CASSQDRMREQYF
>-|TRBJ2-1|TRBD2|TRBV4-2
TGTGCCAGCAGCCCCGGACTAGCCGAATACAATGAGCAGTTCTTC
CASSPGLAEYNEQFF
>-|TRBJ1-2|TRBD1|TRBV6-5
TGTGCCAGCAGAGGGACAGGGGAACCCTATGGCTACACCTTC
CASRGTGEPYGYTF
>-|TRBJ1-1|-|TRBV7-9
TGTGCCAGCAGCTTTAATCAGGGGAACACTGAAGCTTTCTTT
CASSFNQGNTEAFF
>once|TRBJ2-1|TRBD1|TRBV19
TGTGCCAGTAGTATAAGGACAGGGTACTACAATGAGCAGTTCTTC
CASSIRTGYYNEQFF
>-|TRBJ2-2|-|TRBV9
TGTGCCAGCAGCCCAAGAGCGGCGGGGGCTGCCGGGGAGCTGTTTTTT
CASSPRAAGAAGELFF
>-|TRBJ1-2|-|TRBV6-5
TGTGCCAGCAGTTACTCTCCTACTGATAACTATGGCTACACCTTC
CASSYSPTDNYGYTF
>-|TRBJ1-6|-|TRBV7-8
TGTGCAACCCGGGGTACTGATTCACCCCTCCACTTT
CATRGTDSPLHF
>-|TRBJ1-1|-|TRBV7-2
TGTGCCAGCAGCTGGGGACAGAACACTGAAGCTTTCTTT
CASSWGQNTEAFF
>few|TRBJ1-1|-|TRBV5-1
TGCGCCAGCAGCTTCGACAGTGACACTGAAGCTTTCTTT
CASSFDSDTEAFF
>once|TRBJ1-6|TRBD1|TRBV2
TGTGCCAGCAGTTACAGGGGCGGGAATTCACCCCTCCACTTT
CASSYRGGNSPLHF
>few|TRBJ1-1|TRBD1|TRBV7-2
TGTGCCAGCAGCCCCCGACAGGGGAACACTGAAGCTTTCTTT
CASSPRQGNTEAFF
>-|TRBJ2-1|TRBD1|TRBV7-2
TGTGCCAGCAGCTTAAGGACGGGACAGGGGGCTTGGAATGAGCAGTTCTTC
CASSLRTGQGAWNEQFF
>-|TRBJ2-3|TRBD2|TRBV9
TGTGCCAGCAGCGTAGTGGGTGGGAGGGCAGATACGCAGTATTTT
CASSVVGGRADTQYF